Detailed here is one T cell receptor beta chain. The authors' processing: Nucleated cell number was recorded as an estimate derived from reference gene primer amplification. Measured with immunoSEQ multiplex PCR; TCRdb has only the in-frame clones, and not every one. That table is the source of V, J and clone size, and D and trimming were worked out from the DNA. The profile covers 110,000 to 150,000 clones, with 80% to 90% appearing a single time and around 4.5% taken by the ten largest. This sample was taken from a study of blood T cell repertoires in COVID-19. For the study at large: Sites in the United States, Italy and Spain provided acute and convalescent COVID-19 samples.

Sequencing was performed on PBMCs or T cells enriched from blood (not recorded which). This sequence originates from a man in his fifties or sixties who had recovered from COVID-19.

The CDR3 loop reads CAWIRDTYTGELFF. CDR3 nucleotide sequence: TGTGCCTGGATCAGGGACACCTACACCGGGGAGCTGTTTTTT. The chain combines TRBV30 with TRBJ2-2; D perhaps matches TRBD1 (6 bases). Germline CDR1 is GTSNPN and CDR2 is SVGIG (reference sequence). The length of the CDR3 is 14 residues. Trimming took 4 bases from V and 3 from J, leaving 12 bases between them.